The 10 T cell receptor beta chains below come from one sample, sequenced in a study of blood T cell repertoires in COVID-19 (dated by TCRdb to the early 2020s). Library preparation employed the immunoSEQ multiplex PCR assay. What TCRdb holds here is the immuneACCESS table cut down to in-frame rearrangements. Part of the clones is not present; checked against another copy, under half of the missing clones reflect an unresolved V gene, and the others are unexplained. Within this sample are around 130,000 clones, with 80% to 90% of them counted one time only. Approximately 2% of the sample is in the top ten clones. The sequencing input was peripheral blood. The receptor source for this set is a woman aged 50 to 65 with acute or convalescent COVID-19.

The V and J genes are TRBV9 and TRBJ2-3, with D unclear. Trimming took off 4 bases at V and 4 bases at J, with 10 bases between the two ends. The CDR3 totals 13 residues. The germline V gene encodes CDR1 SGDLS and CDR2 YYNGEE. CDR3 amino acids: CASSSIAPDTQYF. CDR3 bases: TGTGCCAGCAGCTCAATAGCCCCAGATACGCAGTATTTT.

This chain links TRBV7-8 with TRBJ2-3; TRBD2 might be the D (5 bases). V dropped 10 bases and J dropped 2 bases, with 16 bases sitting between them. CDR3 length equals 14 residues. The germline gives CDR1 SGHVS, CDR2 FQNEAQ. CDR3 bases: TGTGCCATCTCGCCGGGGTGGACCACAGATACGCAGTATTTT. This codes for CAISPGWTTDTQYF.

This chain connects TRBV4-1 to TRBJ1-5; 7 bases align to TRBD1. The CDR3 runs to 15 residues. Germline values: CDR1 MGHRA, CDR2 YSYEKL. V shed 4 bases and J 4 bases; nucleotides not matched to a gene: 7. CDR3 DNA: TGCGCCAGCAGCCTAACACAGGGGTTGAATCAGCCCCAGCATTTT. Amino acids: CASSLTQGLNQPQHF.

CDR3 coding DNA: TGTGCCAGCAGCTTAGGTGTGATGAAAGCCTATGAGCAGTTCTTC. It encodes CASSLGVMKAYEQFF. The chain uses TRBV7-2 and TRBJ2-1; D is uncertain. This CDR3 is built from 15 residues. The V gene's germline CDR1 is SGHTA and CDR2 FQGNSA. V shed 1 base and J shed 8 bases, with 15 bases lying between them.

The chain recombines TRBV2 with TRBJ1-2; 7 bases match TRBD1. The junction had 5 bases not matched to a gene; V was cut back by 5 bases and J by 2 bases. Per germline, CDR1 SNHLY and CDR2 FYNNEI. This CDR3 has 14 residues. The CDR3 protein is CASSRTGLNYGYTF. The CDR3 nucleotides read TGTGCCAGCAGTAGGACAGGTTTGAACTATGGCTACACCTTC.

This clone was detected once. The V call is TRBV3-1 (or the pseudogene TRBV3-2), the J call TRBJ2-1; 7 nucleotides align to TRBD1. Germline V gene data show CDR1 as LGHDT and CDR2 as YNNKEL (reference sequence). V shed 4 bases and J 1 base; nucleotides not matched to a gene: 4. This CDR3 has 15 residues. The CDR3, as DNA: TGTGCCAGCAGCCTGGGGACAGCATCCTACAATGAGCAGTTCTTC. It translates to CASSLGTASYNEQFF.

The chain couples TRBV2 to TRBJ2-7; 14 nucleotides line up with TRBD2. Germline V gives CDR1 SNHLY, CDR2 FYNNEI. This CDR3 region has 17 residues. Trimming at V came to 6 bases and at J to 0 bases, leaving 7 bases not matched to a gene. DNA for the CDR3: TGTGCCAGCAGACCCTCCGGGACTAGCGGGAGCTCCTACGAGCAGTACTTC. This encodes CASRPSGTSGSSYEQYF.

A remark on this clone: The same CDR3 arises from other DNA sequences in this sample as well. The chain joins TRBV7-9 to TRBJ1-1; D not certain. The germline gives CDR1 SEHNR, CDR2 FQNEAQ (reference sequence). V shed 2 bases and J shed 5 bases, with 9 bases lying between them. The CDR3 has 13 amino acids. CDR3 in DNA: TGTGCCAGCAGCTTATCTGGAGGGACTGAAGCTTTCTTT. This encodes CASSLSGGTEAFF.

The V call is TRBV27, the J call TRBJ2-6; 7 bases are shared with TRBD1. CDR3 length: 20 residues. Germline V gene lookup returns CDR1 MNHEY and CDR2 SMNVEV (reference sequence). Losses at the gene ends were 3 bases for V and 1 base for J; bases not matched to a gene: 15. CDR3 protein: CASSFLGSYRGESGANVLTF. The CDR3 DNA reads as TGTGCCAGCAGTTTTCTTGGGTCTTACAGGGGAGAGTCTGGGGCCAACGTCCTGACTTTC.

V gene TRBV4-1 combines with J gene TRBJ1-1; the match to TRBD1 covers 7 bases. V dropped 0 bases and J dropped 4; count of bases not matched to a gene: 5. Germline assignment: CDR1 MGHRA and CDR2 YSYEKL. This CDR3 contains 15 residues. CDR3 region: CASSQDRGASTEAFF. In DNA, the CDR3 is TGCGCCAGCAGCCAAGACAGGGGGGCGAGCACTGAAGCTTTCTTT.